The rows below give T cell receptor beta chains drawn from one sample of a study of T cell responses to AZD1222 COVID-19 vaccine. Profiled with immunoSEQ multiplex PCR; TCRdb holds only in-frame clones, not every one. The sample includes under 140,000 clones, around 90% seen only once; the top ten take 7.8%. Source: peripheral blood, taken on day 0 of AZD1222 vaccination. Receptors originate from an adult in good health. Each CDR3 is given without its conserved first and last residue.

V: TRBV6-4; J: TRBJ2-7; CDR3: ASSVQPGAYEQY
V: TRBV3-1/TRBV3-2; J: TRBJ2-2; CDR3: ASSPRDRDPGELF
V: TRBV19; J: TRBJ1-6; CDR3: ASTDPGRGRNSPLH
V: TRBV5-1; J: TRBJ2-1; CDR3: ASSSGTSGNNEQF
V: TRBV5-1; J: TRBJ2-1; CDR3: ASSDPRQGLWGEQF
V: TRBV7-8; J: TRBJ1-1; CDR3: ASSLLVTGTEAF
V: TRBV5-1; J: TRBJ1-1; CDR3: ASSLYPKAVGNTEAF
V: TRBV28; J: TRBJ2-5; CDR3: ASSLSRASGGPETQY
V: TRBV5-1; J: TRBJ2-2; CDR3: ASSPDGNTGELF
V: TRBV3-1/TRBV3-2; J: TRBJ2-2; CDR3: ASSQGGLSGVGELF
V: TRBV4-1; J: TRBJ1-4; CDR3: ASSRTAATNEKLF
V: TRBV30; J: TRBJ2-7; CDR3: AWSRMTYEQY
V: TRBV30; J: TRBJ2-7; CDR3: AWKGEPYEQY
V: TRBV7-3; J: TRBJ1-6; CDR3: ASSLTGLRGSPLH
V: TRBV6-1; J: TRBJ2-1; CDR3: ASSDLGNYNEQF
V: TRBV4-2; J: TRBJ2-2; CDR3: ASSTSTGGGTGELF
V: TRBV28; J: TRBJ2-3; CDR3: ASSLRDSTDTQY